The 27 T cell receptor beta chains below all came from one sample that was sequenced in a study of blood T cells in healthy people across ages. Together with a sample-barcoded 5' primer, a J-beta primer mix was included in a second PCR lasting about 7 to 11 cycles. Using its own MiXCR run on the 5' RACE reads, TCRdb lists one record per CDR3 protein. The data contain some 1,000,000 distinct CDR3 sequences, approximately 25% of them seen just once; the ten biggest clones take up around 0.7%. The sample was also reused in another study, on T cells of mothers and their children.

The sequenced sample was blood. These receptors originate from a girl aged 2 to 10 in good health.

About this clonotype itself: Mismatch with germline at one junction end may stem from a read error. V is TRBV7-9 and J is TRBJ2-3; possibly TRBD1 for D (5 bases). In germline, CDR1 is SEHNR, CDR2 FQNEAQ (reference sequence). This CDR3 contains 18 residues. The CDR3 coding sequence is TGTGCCGGCAGCAGGGCAGGGTCCCCAGGGTTGTTCGCAGATACGCAGTATTTT. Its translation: CAGSRAGSPGLFADTQYF.

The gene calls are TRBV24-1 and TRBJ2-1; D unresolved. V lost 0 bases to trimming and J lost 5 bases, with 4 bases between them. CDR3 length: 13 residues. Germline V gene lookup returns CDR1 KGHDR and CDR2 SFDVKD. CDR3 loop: CATSDLEDNEQFF. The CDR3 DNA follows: TGTGCCACCAGTGATTTGGAGGACAATGAGCAGTTCTTC.

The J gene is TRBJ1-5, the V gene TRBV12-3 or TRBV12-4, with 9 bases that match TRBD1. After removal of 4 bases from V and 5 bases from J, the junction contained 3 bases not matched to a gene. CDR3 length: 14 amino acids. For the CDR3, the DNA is TGTGCCAGCAGTTGGGGACAGGGAGATCAGCCCCAGCATTTT. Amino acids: CASSWGQGDQPQHF.

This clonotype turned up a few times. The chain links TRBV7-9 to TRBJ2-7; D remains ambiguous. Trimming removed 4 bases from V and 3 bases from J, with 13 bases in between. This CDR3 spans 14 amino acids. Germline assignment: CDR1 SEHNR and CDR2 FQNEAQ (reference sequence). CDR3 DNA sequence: TGTGCCAGCAGCTCCCTCGGCCTTCGCTACGAGCAGTACTTC. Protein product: CASSSLGLRYEQYF.

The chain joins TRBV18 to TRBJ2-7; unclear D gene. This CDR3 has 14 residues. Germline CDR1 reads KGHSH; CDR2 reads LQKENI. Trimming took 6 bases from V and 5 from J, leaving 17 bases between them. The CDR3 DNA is TGTGCCAGCTCCCCGCAGGAAGGGATCGACGAGCAGTACTTC. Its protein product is CASSPQEGIDEQYF.

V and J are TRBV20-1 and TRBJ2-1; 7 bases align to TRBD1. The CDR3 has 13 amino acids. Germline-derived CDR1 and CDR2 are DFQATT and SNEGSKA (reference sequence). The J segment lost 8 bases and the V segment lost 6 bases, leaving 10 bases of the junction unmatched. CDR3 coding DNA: TGCAGTGCACCCGGGACAGAGTACCATGAGCAGTTCTTC. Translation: CSAPGTEYHEQFF.

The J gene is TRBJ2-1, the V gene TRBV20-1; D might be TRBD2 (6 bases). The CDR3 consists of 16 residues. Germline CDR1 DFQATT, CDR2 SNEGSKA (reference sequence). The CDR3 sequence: CRETERGLRLYNEQFF. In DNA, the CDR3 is TGCAGGGAAACAGAACGGGGACTTCGGCTATACAATGAGCAGTTCTTC.

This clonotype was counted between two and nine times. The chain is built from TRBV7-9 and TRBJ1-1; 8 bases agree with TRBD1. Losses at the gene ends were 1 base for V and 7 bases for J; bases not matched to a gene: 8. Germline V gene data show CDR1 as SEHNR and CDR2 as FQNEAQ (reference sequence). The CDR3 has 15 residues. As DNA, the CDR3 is TGTGCCAGCAGCTTAGTAGGGCCACAGGGGGATGAAGCTTTCTTT. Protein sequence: CASSLVGPQGDEAFF.

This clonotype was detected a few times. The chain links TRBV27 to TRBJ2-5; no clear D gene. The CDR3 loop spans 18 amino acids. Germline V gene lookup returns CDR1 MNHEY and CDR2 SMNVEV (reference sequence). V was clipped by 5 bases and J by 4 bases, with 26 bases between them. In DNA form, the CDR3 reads TGTGCCAGCAGTAAAGCTCGACGGTGGTCGTTCCGACGAGAGACCCAGTACTTC. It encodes CASSKARRWSFRRETQYF.

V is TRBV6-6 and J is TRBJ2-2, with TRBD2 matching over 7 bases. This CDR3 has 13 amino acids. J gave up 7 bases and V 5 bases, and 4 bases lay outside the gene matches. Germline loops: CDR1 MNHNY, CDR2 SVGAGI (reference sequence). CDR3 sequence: CASSRLAGGELFF. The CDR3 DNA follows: TGTGCCAGCAGTCGACTAGCTGGCGGGGAGCTGTTTTTT.

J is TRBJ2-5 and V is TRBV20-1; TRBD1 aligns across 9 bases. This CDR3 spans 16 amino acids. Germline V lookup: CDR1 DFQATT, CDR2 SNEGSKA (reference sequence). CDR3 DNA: TGCAGCGCAGCTAGCCCCCGGGACAGGGTTGAGGAGACCCAGTACTTC. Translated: CSAASPRDRVEETQYF.

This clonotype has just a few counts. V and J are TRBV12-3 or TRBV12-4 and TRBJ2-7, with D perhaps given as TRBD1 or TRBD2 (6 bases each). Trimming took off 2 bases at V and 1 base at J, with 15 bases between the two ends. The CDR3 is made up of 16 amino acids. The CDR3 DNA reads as TGTGCCAGCAGTTTATCGACAGGAGGGGGGTCCTACGAGCAGTACTTC. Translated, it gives CASSLSTGGGSYEQYF.

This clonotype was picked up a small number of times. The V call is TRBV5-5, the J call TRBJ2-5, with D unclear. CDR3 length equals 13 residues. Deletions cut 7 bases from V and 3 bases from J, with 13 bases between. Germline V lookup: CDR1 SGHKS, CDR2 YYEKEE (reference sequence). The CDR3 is CASRFSGKETQYF. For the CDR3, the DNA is TGTGCCAGCCGTTTCTCAGGAAAAGAGACCCAGTACTTC.

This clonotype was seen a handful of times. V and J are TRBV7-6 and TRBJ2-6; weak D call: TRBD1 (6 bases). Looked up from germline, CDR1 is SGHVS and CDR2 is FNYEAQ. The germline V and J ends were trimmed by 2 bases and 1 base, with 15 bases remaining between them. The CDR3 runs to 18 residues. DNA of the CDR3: TGTGCCAGCAGCTTACTACTACCAGGGGCTTCTGGGGCCAACGTCCTGACTTTC. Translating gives CASSLLLPGASGANVLTF.

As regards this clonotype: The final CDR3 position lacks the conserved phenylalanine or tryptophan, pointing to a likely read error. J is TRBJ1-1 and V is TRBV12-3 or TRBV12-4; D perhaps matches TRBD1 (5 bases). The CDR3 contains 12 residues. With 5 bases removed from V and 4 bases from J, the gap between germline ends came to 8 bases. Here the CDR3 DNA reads TGTGCCAGCAGTCCCGGGGGCACTGAAGCTTTCCTT. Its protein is CASSPGGTEAFL.

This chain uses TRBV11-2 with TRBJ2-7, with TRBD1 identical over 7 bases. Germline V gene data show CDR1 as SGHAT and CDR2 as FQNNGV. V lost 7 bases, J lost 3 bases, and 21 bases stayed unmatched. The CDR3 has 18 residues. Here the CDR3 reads CASTQSEDRQGLIYEQYF. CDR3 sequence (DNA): TGTGCCAGCACCCAATCCGAAGATAGACAGGGCCTAATCTACGAGCAGTACTTC.

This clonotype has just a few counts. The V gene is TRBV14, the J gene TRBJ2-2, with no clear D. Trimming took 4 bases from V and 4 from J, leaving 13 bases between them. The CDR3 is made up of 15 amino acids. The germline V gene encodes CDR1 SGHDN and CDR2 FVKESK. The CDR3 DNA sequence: TGTGCCAGCAGCCTTGGACCCCCGAGCACCGGGGAGCTGTTTTTT. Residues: CASSLGPPSTGELFF. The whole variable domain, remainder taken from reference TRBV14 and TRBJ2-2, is EAGVTQFPSHSVIEKGQTVTLRCDPISGHDNLYWYRRVMGKEIKFLLHFVKESKQDESGMPNNRFLAERTGGTYSTLKVQPAELEDSGVYFCASSLGPPSTGELFFGEGSRLTVL.

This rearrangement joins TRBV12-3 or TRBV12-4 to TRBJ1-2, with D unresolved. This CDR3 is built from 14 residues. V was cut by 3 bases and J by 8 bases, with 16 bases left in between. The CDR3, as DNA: TGTGCCAGCAGTTTCGGGGTTGAGTTCGGCGGCTACACCTTC. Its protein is CASSFGVEFGGYTF.

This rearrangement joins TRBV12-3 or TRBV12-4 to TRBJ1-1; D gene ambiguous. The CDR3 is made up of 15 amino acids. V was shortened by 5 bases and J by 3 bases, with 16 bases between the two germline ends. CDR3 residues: CASSPHMDGYTEAFF. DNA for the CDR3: TGTGCCAGCAGTCCCCACATGGATGGGTACACTGAAGCTTTCTTT.

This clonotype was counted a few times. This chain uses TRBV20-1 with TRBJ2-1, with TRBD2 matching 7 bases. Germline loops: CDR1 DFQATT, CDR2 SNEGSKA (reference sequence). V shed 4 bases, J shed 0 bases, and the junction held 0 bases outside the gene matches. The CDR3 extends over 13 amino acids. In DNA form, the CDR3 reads TGCAGTGCTACTAGCGGCTCCTACAATGAGCAGTTCTTC. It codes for CSATSGSYNEQFF.

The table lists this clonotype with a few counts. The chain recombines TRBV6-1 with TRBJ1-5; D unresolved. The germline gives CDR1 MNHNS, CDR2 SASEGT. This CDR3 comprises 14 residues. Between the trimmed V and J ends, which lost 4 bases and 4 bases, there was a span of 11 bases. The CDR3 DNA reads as TGTGCCAGCAGTGGAAGTGGTTGGAATCAGCCCCAGCATTTT. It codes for CASSGSGWNQPQHF.

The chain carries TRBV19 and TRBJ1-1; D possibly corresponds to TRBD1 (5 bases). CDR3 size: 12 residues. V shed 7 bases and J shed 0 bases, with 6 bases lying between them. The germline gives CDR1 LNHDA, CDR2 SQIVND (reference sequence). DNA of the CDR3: TGTGCCAGTAAGGGGTTGAACACTGAAGCTTTCTTT. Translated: CASKGLNTEAFF.

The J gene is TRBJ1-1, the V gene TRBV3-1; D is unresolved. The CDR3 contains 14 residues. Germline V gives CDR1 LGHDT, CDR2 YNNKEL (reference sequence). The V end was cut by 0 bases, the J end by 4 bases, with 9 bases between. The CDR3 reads CASSQEFSGTEAFF. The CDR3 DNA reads TGTGCCAGCAGCCAAGAGTTTTCGGGCACTGAAGCTTTCTTT.

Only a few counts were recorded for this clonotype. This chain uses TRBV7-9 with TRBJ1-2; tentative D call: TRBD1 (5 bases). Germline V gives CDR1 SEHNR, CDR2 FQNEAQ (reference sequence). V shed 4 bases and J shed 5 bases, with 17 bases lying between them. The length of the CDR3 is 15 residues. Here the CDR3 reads CASSYIGGFPYGYTF. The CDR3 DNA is TGTGCCAGCAGCTACATCGGGGGGTTTCCTTATGGCTACACCTTC.

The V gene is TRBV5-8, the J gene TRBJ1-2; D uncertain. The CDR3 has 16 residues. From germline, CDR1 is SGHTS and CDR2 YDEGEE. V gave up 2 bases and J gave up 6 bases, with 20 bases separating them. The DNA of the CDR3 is TGTGCCAGCAGCTTCGTGTCCATCAACTCCCATAATGGCTACACCTTC. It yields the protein CASSFVSINSHNGYTF.

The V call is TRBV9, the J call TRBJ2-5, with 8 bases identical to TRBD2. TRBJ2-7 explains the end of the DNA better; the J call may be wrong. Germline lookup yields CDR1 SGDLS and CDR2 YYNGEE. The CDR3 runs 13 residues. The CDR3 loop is CASSEGLDYEQYF. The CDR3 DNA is TGTGCCAGCAGCGAGGGACTAGACTACGAGCAGTACTTC.

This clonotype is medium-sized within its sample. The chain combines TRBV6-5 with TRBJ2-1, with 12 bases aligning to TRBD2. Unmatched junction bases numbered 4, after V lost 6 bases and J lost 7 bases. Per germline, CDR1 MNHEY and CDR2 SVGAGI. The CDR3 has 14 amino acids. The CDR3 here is CASSLAGGPNEQFF. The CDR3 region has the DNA TGTGCCAGCAGCCTAGCGGGGGGGCCGAATGAGCAGTTCTTC.